This T cell receptor beta chain appears in the sequencing data of a study of cytomegalovirus exposure and HLA in healthy donors. Notes on the study in general: Sequences of the TCR beta chain were said to predict the HLA-A and HLA-B alleles of most subjects accurately.

The CDR3 runs 12 residues. The V gene's germline CDR1 is SGHTA and CDR2 FQGNSA. Trimming shortened V by 2 bases and J by 4 bases, and 5 bases separated the two germline ends. Amplification used 60 Vbeta primers and 13 Jbeta primers. Sequencing was performed with immunoSEQ multiplex PCR; in TCRdb, only in-frame clones are kept and a portion is missing. The sample shows 200,000 to 250,000 clones, about 80% of them seen only once. Concerning this clone: What it binds is unknown.

Sequencing was carried out using PBMCs. The V and J genes are TRBV7-2 and TRBJ1-2; D not certain. This TCR derives from a woman aged 25 to 39 in good health and CMV-seronegative. As DNA, the CDR3 is TGTGCCAGCAGCTTATTGGCCTATGGCTACACCTTC. This encodes CASSLLAYGYTF.